The 16 T cell receptor beta chains below all came from one sample that was sequenced in a study of shared clonotypes between healthy human individuals. Using immunoSEQ multiplex PCR, the repertoire was profiled, and TCRdb retains in-frame clones only, with some absent. The sample contains about 1 million clones, about 80% of which appear only once. The source material was memory CD4+ T cells sorted from blood. This sample's subset: CD45RA-negative fraction. The receptors were sampled from a man aged 18 to 30 in good health.

This clone was found once. The J gene is TRBJ2-2, the V gene TRBV27; no reliable D call. The germline gives CDR1 MNHEY, CDR2 SMNVEV (reference sequence). V was trimmed by 0 bases and J by 4 bases, leaving 18 bases between them. This CDR3 has 18 residues. The DNA for the CDR3 is TGTGCCAGCAGTTTATCATCCTTCAAACCGCAAGTCACCGGGGAGCTGTTTTTT. It yields the protein CASSLSSFKPQVTGELFF.

V and J are TRBV9 and TRBJ1-6, with 10 bases lining up with TRBD1. CDR3 length: 15 amino acids. Per germline, CDR1 SGDLS and CDR2 YYNGEE. With 2 bases clipped from V and 7 bases from J, the junction kept 3 bases outside the gene matches. As DNA, the CDR3 is TGTGCCAGCAGCGTGGAGGACAGGGGGAATTCACCCCTCCACTTT. Translating gives CASSVEDRGNSPLHF.

V usage is TRBV2 and J usage is TRBJ2-5; 10 nucleotides line up with TRBD2. The CDR3 extends over 16 amino acids. Unmatched junction bases numbered 7, after V lost 2 bases and J lost 4 bases. Per the germline V gene, CDR1 is SNHLY and CDR2 is FYNNEI. CDR3 amino acids: CASSERSGGAAETQYF. In DNA, the CDR3 is TGTGCCAGCAGTGAAAGGAGCGGGGGGGCCGCAGAGACCCAGTACTTC. Drawing the rest from reference TRBV2 and TRBJ2-5, the complete variable domain is EPEVTQTPSHQVTQMGQEVILRCVPISNHLYFYWYRQILGQKVEFLVSFYNNEISEKSEIFDDQFSVERPDGSNFTLKIRSTKLEDSAMYFCASSERSGGAAETQYFGPGTRLLVL.

The chain employs TRBV7-9 and TRBJ1-2, with D hard to call. Looked up from germline, CDR1 is SEHNR and CDR2 is FQNEAQ (reference sequence). V gave up 4 bases and J gave up 8 bases, with 11 bases separating them. The CDR3 loop spans 12 amino acids. CDR3 sequence: CASSYGGYGYTF. The CDR3 DNA is TGTGCCAGCAGCTACGGTGGGTACGGCTACACCTTC.

The genes are TRBV2 and TRBJ1-4; perhaps TRBD1 as D (5 bases). The germline CDR1 and CDR2 sequences are SNHLY and FYNNEI. This CDR3 contains 14 residues. The V gene lost 6 bases and the J gene lost 3 bases, with 11 bases spanning the gap. The CDR3 loop is CASSSRVANEKLFF. For the CDR3, the DNA is TGTGCCAGCAGCTCCAGGGTGGCTAATGAAAAACTGTTTTTT.

The chain uses TRBV7-9 and TRBJ2-1; the D is unclear. CDR1 is SEHNR, CDR2 FQNEAQ, per germline (reference sequence). V lost 4 bases and J lost 8, with 12 bases in between. CDR3 length equals 13 residues. The CDR3 loop reads CASSYSSVYEQFF. The CDR3 DNA reads TGTGCCAGCAGCTATAGTTCGGTTTATGAGCAGTTCTTC.

This clone showed up just once. In DNA, the CDR3 is TGCAGCGTTGGTGAAGGGGACATTCAGTACTTC. Protein product: CSVGEGDIQYF. J is TRBJ2-4 and V is TRBV29-1; TRBD1 is a possible D gene (5 bases). This CDR3 has 11 residues. V was cut by 4 bases and J by 8 bases, with 9 bases left in between. Per germline, CDR1 SQVTM and CDR2 ANQGSEA.

The gene calls are TRBV6-4 and TRBJ2-7, with 11 positions matching TRBD2. The CDR3 is 13 amino acids. The ends lost 7 bases at V and 6 bases at J; junction bases unmatched: 5. Germline CDR1 is MRHNA and CDR2 is SNTAGT. DNA of the CDR3: TGTGCCAGCATAGGTAGCGGGAGGGGCGAGCAGTACTTC. It codes for CASIGSGRGEQYF.

The chain recombines TRBV27 with TRBJ2-7, with no clear D. V shed 2 bases and J shed 5 bases, with 13 bases lying between them. This CDR3 has 14 residues. The germline CDR1 and CDR2 sequences are MNHEY and SMNVEV (reference sequence). DNA of the CDR3: TGTGCCAGCAGTTTAGCCCCCATCCCCAACGAGCAGTACTTC. This encodes CASSLAPIPNEQYF.

The V and J genes are TRBV5-1 and TRBJ2-1, with 7 bases aligning to TRBD1. The ends lost 4 bases at V and 4 bases at J; junction bases unmatched: 2. There are 13 residues in the CDR3. Germline V gene lookup returns CDR1 SGHRS and CDR2 YFSETQ. CDR3 nucleotides: TGCGCCAGCAGCGGGACAGCATACAATGAGCAGTTCTTC. Encoded protein: CASSGTAYNEQFF.

The chain has TRBV2 and TRBJ2-3; the match to TRBD1 covers 9 bases. The CDR3 spans 14 residues. The germline gives CDR1 SNHLY, CDR2 FYNNEI. The junction had 4 bases not matched to a gene; V was cut back by 5 bases and J by 4 bases. This CDR3 reads CASSSDRGSDTQYF. As DNA, the CDR3 is TGTGCCAGCAGTAGCGACAGGGGGTCAGATACGCAGTATTTT.

To note about this clone: Other DNA sequences in this sample translate to the same CDR3. This rearrangement joins TRBV7-2 to TRBJ2-7; D is ambiguous. This CDR3 has 13 residues. CDR1 and CDR2 (germline): SGHTA, FQGNSA. V was shortened by 1 base and J by 3 bases, with 7 bases between the two germline ends. The chain's CDR3 is CASSLVVGYEQYF. The DNA for the CDR3 is TGTGCCAGCAGCTTAGTGGTCGGCTACGAGCAGTACTTC.

The chain is built from TRBV5-1 and TRBJ2-5; 14 bases agree with TRBD2. J lost 5 bases, V lost 4 bases, and 10 bases had no gene match. The germline gives CDR1 SGHRS, CDR2 YFSETQ. CDR3 length equals 17 residues. The CDR3 nucleotides read TGCGCCAGCAGCCGTCAGGGGACTAGCGGGAGTGAGGAGACCCAGTACTTC. It translates to CASSRQGTSGSEETQYF.

This clone was seen just once. The chain is built from TRBV12-5 and TRBJ2-7; the match to TRBD1 covers 10 bases. This CDR3 is 16 amino acids long. From germline, CDR1 is LGHNT and CDR2 FRNRAP. Trimming cost V 4 bases and J 3 bases; bases outside gene matches: 9. The CDR3 DNA sequence: TGTGCTAGTGGTTACACGACAGGGGGCTATTTCTACGAGCAGTACTTC. This translates into CASGYTTGGYFYEQYF.

V and J are TRBV5-1 and TRBJ2-7; D remains ambiguous. Looked up from germline, CDR1 is SGHRS and CDR2 is YFSETQ. The CDR3 is 14 amino acids. Trimming shortened V by 0 bases and J by 2 bases, and 9 bases separated the two germline ends. The CDR3 loop reads CASSLVGPTYEQYF. Here the CDR3 DNA reads TGCGCCAGCAGCTTGGTCGGGCCAACCTACGAGCAGTACTTC.

Of note for this clone: One end of the junction fails to match germline, which may point to a read error. This rearrangement joins TRBV7-7 to TRBJ1-3; D is uncertain. The CDR3 consists of 13 residues. Germline V gene lookup returns CDR1 SSHAT and CDR2 FNYEAQ (reference sequence). The CDR3 protein is CASSQTLGNTIYF. CDR3 DNA sequence: TGTGCTAGCAGCCAAACGTTGGGAAACACCATATATTTT.